This TCR beta chain originates from a study of T cells in localized non-small cell lung cancer. This clone was picked up one time. The target antigen is unknown. Trimming removed 1 base from V and 1 base from J; junction bases left unmatched: 3. This CDR3 is built from 15 residues. From germline, CDR1 is KGHSH and CDR2 LQKENI. Points from the study as a whole: Heterogeneity remains possible because sequencing was limited to only one tumor region. Adjacent uninvolved lung had the highest clonality, suggesting focused antigen responses. Greater blood T cell density accompanied longer overall survival.

The data were produced by immunoSEQ multiplex PCR, yet TCRdb's version contains in-frame clones alone and is incomplete. Here the sample spans some 56,000 clones, roughly 85% being singletons. This sample comprised peripheral blood, obtained before any cancer treatment. The receptor was isolated from a woman aged 40-75 years with stage I lung adenocarcinoma. V usage is TRBV18 and J usage is TRBJ1-1; 7 nucleotides agree with TRBD1. The CDR3: CASSPLQGTNTEAFF. CDR3 nucleotides: TGTGCCAGCTCACCACTACAGGGGACGAACACTGAAGCTTTCTTT.